The next 15 T cell receptor beta chains were all read from a single sample in a study of chemoradiotherapy in HPV16-positive cancers. Generated by immunoSEQ multiplex PCR, the TCRdb table keeps only in-frame clones and is missing some. This sample has tens of thousands of clones; roughly 66% occur once, and the top ten carry 2% to 3%. This material was obtained from a patient who underwent chemoradiotherapy. Receptors originate from a human donor with HPV-associated anogenital cancer.

The V and J genes are TRBV7-8 and TRBJ1-1; TRBD1 is a possible D gene (5 bases). The CDR3 covers 14 residues. V was clipped by 3 bases and J by 6 bases, with 14 bases between them. The germline gives CDR1 SGHVS, CDR2 FQNEAQ. CDR3 bases: TGTGCCAGCAGCTTGTCCGGGGGTCACGCTGAAGCTTTCTTT. As protein: CASSLSGGHAEAFF.

The CDR3 bases are TGTGCCAGCAGCTTAGCCTTTTCCCTTCACCAGTTCTTC. Protein product: CASSLAFSLHQFF. This chain joins TRBV7-9 and TRBJ2-1; D gene uncertain. CDR3 length: 13 amino acids. The V gene's germline CDR1 is SEHNR and CDR2 FQNEAQ (reference sequence). V was shortened by 0 bases and J by 13 bases, with 13 bases between the two germline ends. Drawing the rest from reference TRBV7-9 and TRBJ2-1, the complete variable domain is DTGVSQNPRHKITKRGQNVTFRCDPISEHNRLYWYRQTLGQGPEFLTYFQNEAQLEKSRLLSDRFSAERPKGSFSTLEIQRTEQGDSAMYLCASSLAFSLHQFFGPGTRLTVL.

This chain connects TRBV1 to TRBJ2-1; the table's D call, TRBD2, was not checked against the DNA. TRBV1 is a listed pseudogene. The CDR3 has 15 amino acids. The CDR3: CTSSQDSGDHNEQFF. CDR3 sequence (DNA): TGCACCAGCAGCCAAGATTCCGGGGATCACAATGAGCAGTTCTTC.

The J gene is TRBJ1-5, the V gene TRBV28; D not certain. Trimming left V 6 bases short and J 3 bases short, with 18 bases between. CDR3 length: 16 amino acids. Germline-derived CDR1 and CDR2 are MDHEN and SYDVKM. CDR3 DNA sequence: TGTGCCAGCAGCTTAACCGTAGACGGATACAATCAGCCCCAGCATTTT. Residues: CASSLTVDGYNQPQHF.

The J gene is TRBJ2-2, the V gene TRBV4-1; no clear D. Trimming shortened V by 1 base and J by 7 bases, and 13 bases separated the two germline ends. CDR3 size: 15 residues. Germline CDR1 and CDR2: MGHRA and YSYEKL. The CDR3 is CASSQAWPEHGELFF. In DNA, the CDR3 is TGCGCCAGCAGCCAAGCTTGGCCCGAGCACGGGGAGCTGTTTTTT.

The rearrangement uses TRBV11-1 and TRBJ1-1; D remains unclear. V lost 7 bases and J lost 6, with 18 bases in between. Germline assignment: CDR1 SGHAT and CDR2 FQDESV (reference sequence). The CDR3 totals 14 residues. The CDR3 loop reads CASKSLETRAEAFF. The CDR3 DNA sequence: TGTGCCAGCAAAAGCTTAGAAACGAGAGCTGAAGCTTTCTTT.

The chain recombines TRBV10-3 with TRBJ2-2; D gene ambiguous. Trimming pared 3 bases from V and 6 bases from J, leaving 14 bases between. Germline assignment: CDR1 ENHRY and CDR2 SYGVKD. The CDR3 runs 15 residues. The CDR3 nucleotides read TGTGCCATCAGTGACATAGGGTGGGCGGCCGGGGAGCTGTTTTTT. Encoded protein: CAISDIGWAAGELFF.

This clone was detected only a few times. The chain is built from TRBV5-4 and TRBJ2-2, with 8 bases matching TRBD1. Germline CDR1 SGHNT, CDR2 YYREEE (reference sequence). After removal of 3 bases from V and 2 bases from J, the junction contained 6 bases not matched to a gene. The CDR3 contains 16 residues. The CDR3 bases are TGTGCCAGCAGCTCCCTGGGACAGGCCAACACCGGGGAGCTGTTTTTT. Residues: CASSSLGQANTGELFF.

V is TRBV14 and J is TRBJ1-1, with unresolved D. This CDR3 has 13 amino acids. Trimming took off 1 base at V and 5 bases at J, with 8 bases between the two ends. Germline V gene data show CDR1 as SGHDN and CDR2 as FVKESK. DNA of the CDR3: TGTGCCAGCAGCCAAGGTTACCGAACTGAAGCTTTCTTT. As protein: CASSQGYRTEAFF.

The rearrangement links TRBV5-1 to TRBJ2-5, with D maybe TRBD1 (6 bases). The J call may be wrong; the DNA end is better matched by TRBJ2-7. This CDR3 has 15 residues. Germline loops: CDR1 SGHRS, CDR2 YFSETQ. The CDR3 DNA is TGCGCCAGCAGCCCGACAGGAGACCTGTTCTACGAGCAGTACTTC. Translation gives CASSPTGDLFYEQYF.

The J gene is TRBJ2-7, the V gene TRBV5-8; 10 nucleotides line up with TRBD1. This CDR3 spans 15 amino acids. Looked up from germline, CDR1 is SGHTS and CDR2 is YDEGEE. The V segment lost 4 bases and the J segment 0 bases; nucleotides outside the gene matches: 4. CDR3 residues: CASSPGQGVSYEQYF. CDR3 DNA: TGTGCCAGCAGCCCCGGACAGGGGGTCTCCTACGAGCAGTACTTC.

This clone was recorded only once. CDR3 in DNA: TGCGCCAGCAGCTTGGATGGGTACTACTACACCTTC. Its translation is CASSLDGYYYTF. This chain links TRBV5-1 with TRBJ1-2; D is unclear. Per the germline V gene, CDR1 is SGHRS and CDR2 is YFSETQ. This CDR3 contains 12 residues. Trimming shortened V by 0 bases and J by 10 bases, and 10 bases separated the two germline ends.

V is TRBV5-4 and J is TRBJ2-3; 13 positions agree with TRBD2. The CDR3 totals 19 residues. V shed 2 bases, J shed 0 bases, and the junction held 9 bases outside the gene matches. Germline CDR1 SGHNT, CDR2 YYREEE (reference sequence). CDR3 DNA sequence: TGTGCCAGCAGCTTACTTTTACTAGCGGGGGGGCTTAGCACAGATACGCAGTATTTT. It is translated as CASSLLLLAGGLSTDTQYF.

The chain uses TRBV5-4 and TRBJ2-3, with no clear D. The CDR3 spans 13 residues. The V gene lost 4 bases and the J gene lost 0 bases, with 6 bases spanning the gap. Germline V lookup: CDR1 SGHNT, CDR2 YYREEE (reference sequence). CDR3 loop: CASSRDSTDTQYF. DNA for the CDR3: TGTGCCAGCAGCCGAGACAGCACAGATACGCAGTATTTT.

There are a few counts of this clone. This chain links TRBV20-1 with TRBJ1-2; the D is unclear. The CDR3 totals 11 residues. Germline CDR1 is DFQATT and CDR2 is SNEGSKA (reference sequence). With 3 bases removed from V and 9 bases from J, the gap between germline ends came to 11 bases. CDR3 DNA: TGCAGTGCTAGGTACAGACTGAGCTACACCTTC. Encoded protein: CSARYRLSYTF.